Sequencing of this TCR beta chain was carried out in a study of T-cell reconstitution after alpha-beta-depleted transplantation in children. This clonotype appeared a few times. The TCRbeta library was prepared with unique molecular identifiers. From the PCR reads, TCRdb called clonotypes with MiXCR, one entry per CDR3 protein. The profile shows 420,000 or so distinct CDR3 sequences, about 11% of them singletons. The source was PBMCs from the stem cell graft donor, collected from the stem cell graft. This clonotype was sampled from a human donor who donated a stem cell graft to a child with acute myeloid leukemia.

CDR3 nucleotide sequence: TGTGCCATCAGTGGGAGACAGGGAAGAACAAGCGGCTACACCGGGGAGCTGTTTTTT. As protein: CAISGRQGRTSGYTGELFF. The chain has TRBV10-3 and TRBJ2-2; 7 positions agree with TRBD1. Germline CDR1 is ENHRY and CDR2 is SYGVKD. The CDR3 sequence is 19 residues long. After removal of 4 bases from V and 3 bases from J, the junction contained 17 bases not matched to a gene.